These 20 T cell receptor beta chains came from one sample sequenced in a study of PD-L1 blockade in urothelial cancer. The method was immunoSEQ multiplex PCR; TCRdb's version includes in-frame clones alone and lacks a portion of them. Of 80,000 to 130,000 clones listed, over 80% are singletons. The specimen comprised PBMCs, sampled around atezolizumab (anti-PD-L1) treatment. The receptor set was obtained from a woman at least 80 years old with urothelial cancer.

The genes are TRBV28 and TRBJ1-2; no definite D call. Germline CDR1 is MDHEN and CDR2 is SYDVKM. This CDR3 is 13 amino acids long. With 8 bases removed from V and 4 bases from J, the gap between germline ends came to 14 bases. The CDR3: CASRVLRLYGYTF. The CDR3 DNA sequence: TGTGCCAGCCGGGTTCTCCGGCTCTATGGCTACACCTTC.

CDR3 amino acids: CAIRAGEAMNTEAFF. The CDR3 nucleotides read TGTGCCATCAGAGCGGGAGAAGCTATGAACACTGAAGCTTTCTTT. This sequence joins TRBV10-3 and TRBJ1-1; the D is unclear. Trimming took off 6 bases at V and 0 bases at J, with 14 bases between the two ends. CDR3 size: 15 residues. Germline CDR1 is ENHRY and CDR2 is SYGVKD.

The rearrangement links TRBV28 to TRBJ2-7; 11 bases map to TRBD2. This CDR3 has 15 residues. Germline values: CDR1 MDHEN, CDR2 SYDVKM. CDR3 sequence (DNA): TGTGCGACCATTAGCGGGGGACTAGCGGAACCTCAGCAGTACTTC. It translates to CATISGGLAEPQQYF.

The CDR3 DNA follows: TGTGCCAGCAGCGGCGAGGATTGGAGGAATGAGCAGTTCTTC. Translated: CASSGEDWRNEQFF. The J gene is TRBJ2-1, the V gene TRBV9, with TRBD2 as a possible D gene (5 bases). CDR3 length equals 14 residues. Per the germline V gene, CDR1 is SGDLS and CDR2 is YYNGEE. With 3 bases removed from V and 7 bases from J, the gap between germline ends came to 14 bases. Drawing the rest from reference TRBV9 and TRBJ2-1, the complete variable domain is DSGVTQTPKHLITATGQRVTLRCSPRSGDLSVYWYQQSLDQGLQFLIQYYNGEERAKGNILERFSAQQFPDLHSELNLSSLELGDSALYFCASSGEDWRNEQFFGPGTRLTVL.

This chain joins TRBV7-9 and TRBJ1-1; TRBD1 matches 8 bases. There are 14 residues in the CDR3. Germline-derived CDR1 and CDR2 are SEHNR and FQNEAQ (reference sequence). The junction had 3 bases not matched to a gene; V was cut back by 4 bases and J by 2 bases. The CDR3 loop is CASSSGQGNTEAFF. The CDR3 region has the DNA TGTGCCAGCAGCTCTGGACAGGGAAACACTGAAGCTTTCTTT.

The V call is TRBV27, the J call TRBJ1-1; no definite D call. V was trimmed by 6 bases and J by 1 base, leaving 15 bases between them. Germline V gene lookup returns CDR1 MNHEY and CDR2 SMNVEV (reference sequence). The CDR3 covers 15 residues. The CDR3, as DNA: TGTGCCAGCAGAATGAGGAACCTCCAGAACACTGAAGCTTTCTTT. Amino acid sequence: CASRMRNLQNTEAFF.

The J gene is TRBJ1-1, the V gene TRBV2; tentative D call: TRBD1 (6 bases). In germline, CDR1 is SNHLY, CDR2 FYNNEI. The CDR3 is 14 residues long. V gave up 7 bases and J gave up 8 bases, with 20 bases separating them. This CDR3 reads CASTLMGTSGEAFF. CDR3 coding DNA: TGTGCCAGCACGCTTATGGGGACATCCGGGGAAGCTTTCTTT.

V and J are TRBV27 and TRBJ2-1; D unresolved. This CDR3 is 13 amino acids long. The V end lost 4 bases, the J end lost 3 bases, and 7 bases lay between the germline ends. Germline V gene data show CDR1 as MNHEY and CDR2 as SMNVEV (reference sequence). In nucleotides, the CDR3 is TGTGCCAGCAGTTCTCCAGGCTACAATGAGCAGTTCTTC. Its translation is CASSSPGYNEQFF.

This clone was recorded once. The gene calls are TRBV5-6 and TRBJ2-5, with 9 bases that match TRBD1. Germline lookup yields CDR1 SGHDT and CDR2 YYEEEE. Trimming took 4 bases from V and 7 from J; bases not matched to a gene: 11. The CDR3 runs to 15 residues. The DNA of the CDR3 is TGTGCCAGCAGCAATCGAGGGACAGGGATTGGGACCCAGTACTTC. This encodes CASSNRGTGIGTQYF.

The V and J genes are TRBV9 and TRBJ2-2; D is unclear. Deletions cut 0 bases from V and 6 bases from J, with 12 bases between. The CDR3 is 15 amino acids. Germline-derived CDR1 and CDR2 are SGDLS and YYNGEE. The CDR3 sequence is CASSVEARLAGELFF. The CDR3, as DNA: TGTGCCAGCAGCGTAGAAGCCCGATTGGCCGGGGAGCTGTTTTTT.

This clone was seen a few times. The identical CDR3 is also encoded by other nucleotide sequences in the sample. V and J are TRBV5-1 and TRBJ2-2; the D gene is possibly TRBD1 (5 bases). Germline loops: CDR1 SGHRS, CDR2 YFSETQ. The CDR3 loop spans 15 amino acids. V lost 2 bases to trimming and J lost 0 bases, with 8 bases between them. CDR3 region: CASSLGDTNTGELFF. CDR3 sequence (DNA): TGCGCCAGCAGCTTAGGGGATACGAACACCGGGGAGCTGTTTTTT.

This rearrangement joins TRBV6-5 to TRBJ1-3; D is unresolved. The CDR3 is made up of 14 amino acids. V was pared by 2 bases and J by 4 bases, with 9 bases between. Germline CDR1 MNHEY, CDR2 SVGAGI. CDR3 amino acids: CASSYVRGGNTIYF. The CDR3 coding sequence is TGTGCCAGCAGTTACGTACGAGGGGGAAACACCATATATTTT.

The chain uses TRBV7-9 and TRBJ1-4, with D possibly being TRBD1 (5 bases). CDR3 size: 15 residues. V lost 1 base to trimming and J lost 6 bases, with 12 bases between them. The germline CDR1 and CDR2 sequences are SEHNR and FQNEAQ (reference sequence). CDR3 protein: CASSLVDSQDEKLFF. CDR3 in DNA: TGTGCCAGCAGCTTAGTTGACAGTCAAGATGAAAAACTGTTTTTT.

This chain connects TRBV30 to TRBJ2-7; 9 nucleotides align to TRBD1. V lost 4 bases and J lost 6; bases outside the gene matches: 7. CDR1 is GTSNPN and CDR2 is SVGIG in the germline V gene (reference sequence). This CDR3 is built from 13 residues. Here the CDR3 reads CAWTGQGFSEQYF. In nucleotides, the CDR3 is TGTGCCTGGACAGGACAGGGGTTTTCCGAGCAGTACTTC.

The gene calls are TRBV6-1 and TRBJ1-1; no definite D call. Germline V CDR1 and CDR2: MNHNS, SASEGT. The CDR3 sequence is 14 residues long. V shed 6 bases and J shed 6 bases, with 17 bases lying between them. The CDR3 nucleotides read TGTGCCAGCAGCTATGGACGGGTTAGCGCTGAAGCTTTCTTT. Translation gives CASSYGRVSAEAFF.

V usage is TRBV4-2 and J usage is TRBJ1-2; 7 bases match TRBD1. CDR3 length equals 15 residues. CDR1 is LGHNA and CDR2 is YNFKEQ in the germline V gene. Trimming removed 4 bases from V and 9 bases from J; junction bases left unmatched: 14. The CDR3 sequence is CASSLTRDSLRSYTF. The CDR3 bases are TGTGCCAGCAGCCTTACCCGGGACAGCCTTAGAAGCTACACCTTC.

The genes are TRBV7-3 and TRBJ2-2; 8 bases line up with TRBD2. The trim removed 2 bases at V and 0 bases at J, leaving 2 bases unmatched. Germline V gene lookup returns CDR1 SGHTA and CDR2 FQGTGA. CDR3 size: 16 residues. The CDR3 DNA sequence: TGTGCCAGCAGCTTAGGGGGACTAGCGAACACCGGGGAGCTGTTTTTT. Its translation is CASSLGGLANTGELFF.

This clone occurred many times. The DNA of the CDR3 is TGTGCCAGCAGTGGGCAGGGCCGTGGCTACACCTTC. Protein: CASSGQGRGYTF. This chain links TRBV6-5 with TRBJ1-2, with D possibly being TRBD1 (5 bases). The CDR3 contains 12 residues. The germline V and J ends were trimmed by 5 bases and 7 bases, with 11 bases remaining between them. Germline V gives CDR1 MNHEY, CDR2 SVGAGI.

This rearrangement joins TRBV19 to TRBJ2-2, with TRBD2 matching 8 bases. The germline CDR1 and CDR2 sequences are LNHDA and SQIVND (reference sequence). The CDR3 runs 15 residues. V dropped 5 bases and J dropped 6; count of bases not matched to a gene: 8. The CDR3 sequence is CASSLGLVVPGELFF. The DNA of the CDR3 is TGTGCCAGTAGTCTGGGACTAGTCGTTCCCGGGGAGCTGTTTTTT.

The chain has TRBV28 and TRBJ2-5, with TRBD2 matching 8 bases. Looked up from germline, CDR1 is MDHEN and CDR2 is SYDVKM. With 5 bases clipped from V and 5 bases from J, the junction kept 13 bases outside the gene matches. This CDR3 region has 16 residues. CDR3 coding DNA: TGTGCCAGCAGTCGAAGCGGGAGCCTTCGGTGGGAGACCCAGTACTTC. Encoded protein: CASSRSGSLRWETQYF.